The next 25 T cell receptor beta chains were all read from a single sample in a study of blood T cell repertoires in COVID-19. Repertoires were generated with immunoSEQ multiplex PCR, while TCRdb's copy carries only in-frame clones and drops some. The sample includes approximately 230,000 clones, about nine tenths of them seen just once. The sample was PBMCs or T cells enriched from blood (not recorded which). Receptors originate from a man aged 35-49 years who had recovered from COVID-19.

The chain has TRBV24-1 and TRBJ2-1, with TRBD2 matching 9 bases. J was trimmed by 5 bases and V by 1 base; bases with no gene match: 8. The CDR3 totals 17 residues. Looked up from germline, CDR1 is KGHDR and CDR2 is SFDVKD. This CDR3 is CATSDFGLAGFHNEQFF. The CDR3 nucleotides are TGTGCCACCAGTGATTTTGGGCTAGCGGGATTTCACAATGAGCAGTTCTTC.

The chain uses TRBV6-5 and TRBJ2-7; 9 bases are shared with TRBD1. This CDR3 has 14 amino acids. The germline V gene has CDR1 MNHEY and CDR2 SVGAGI. J gave up 4 bases and V 7 bases, and 8 bases lay outside the gene matches. CDR3 nucleotides: TGTGCCAGCACCTTGGACAGGGGAGCGTACGAGCAGTACTTC. This sequence encodes CASTLDRGAYEQYF.

The V and J genes are TRBV11-2 and TRBJ1-3, with TRBD1 as a possible D gene (6 bases). The germline V gene has CDR1 SGHAT and CDR2 FQNNGV. Trimming removed 3 bases at V and 2 bases at J, with 8 bases between. This CDR3 has 14 residues. CDR3 sequence reads: CASSFAGAGNTIYF. In DNA, the CDR3 is TGTGCCAGCAGCTTTGCAGGGGCTGGAAACACCATATATTTT.

The V call is TRBV9, the J call TRBJ1-2, with D unclear. This CDR3 spans 15 amino acids. Trimming pared 0 bases from V and 2 bases from J, leaving 11 bases between. CDR1 and CDR2 (germline): SGDLS, YYNGEE. CDR3 bases: TGTGCCAGCAGCGTAGACCCGACGGAGAACTATGGCTACACCTTC. This codes for CASSVDPTENYGYTF.

This clone was recorded only once. J is TRBJ1-1 and V is TRBV19, with 8 bases fitting TRBD1. V lost 2 bases and J lost 5; bases outside the gene matches: 13. The CDR3 extends over 17 amino acids. Germline loops: CDR1 LNHDA, CDR2 SQIVND (reference sequence). CDR3 amino acids: CASSISNSYRGRTEAFF. CDR3 nucleotide sequence: TGTGCCAGTAGTATATCAAACTCATACAGGGGGAGGACTGAAGCTTTCTTT.

The V gene is TRBV21-1, the J gene TRBJ2-5; TRBD1, as called in the table, went unchecked against the DNA. TRBV21-1 corresponds to a pseudogene. CDR3 length: 14 amino acids. CDR3: CASSRDRGQETQYF. In DNA form, the CDR3 reads TGTGCCAGCAGCCGAGACAGGGGGCAAGAGACCCAGTACTTC.

This chain connects TRBV3-1 (or the pseudogene TRBV3-2) to TRBJ2-6; the D gene is possibly TRBD1 (5 bases). CDR3 size: 18 residues. V was clipped by 5 bases and J by 0 bases, with 17 bases between them. The V gene's germline CDR1 is LGHDT and CDR2 YNNKEL (reference sequence). The CDR3 DNA reads as TGTGCCAGCAGCTTCACCCAAGGACACAACTCTGGGGCCAACGTCCTGACTTTC. Its translation: CASSFTQGHNSGANVLTF.

The chain combines TRBV7-9 with TRBJ2-1; possible D gene TRBD2, 6 bases. In germline, CDR1 is SEHNR, CDR2 FQNEAQ (reference sequence). V dropped 4 bases and J dropped 1 base, with 11 bases sitting between them. The CDR3 consists of 15 residues. CDR3 coding DNA: TGTGCCAGCAGCTGGGACTTTTCATCCTACAATGAGCAGTTCTTC. Residues: CASSWDFSSYNEQFF.

The chain links TRBV5-1 to TRBJ1-6; D remains ambiguous. This CDR3 region has 14 residues. CDR1 is SGHRS and CDR2 is YFSETQ in the germline V gene. V was clipped by 0 bases and J by 6 bases, with 7 bases between them. The CDR3 reads CASSLDTSNSPLHF. In DNA, the CDR3 is TGCGCCAGCAGCTTGGACACAAGTAATTCACCCCTCCACTTT.

The V and J genes are TRBV24-1 and TRBJ2-1, with D possibly being TRBD1 (6 bases). Germline V gives CDR1 KGHDR, CDR2 SFDVKD. This CDR3 contains 15 residues. Trimming cost V 9 bases and J 9 bases, with 23 bases left between them. CDR3 residues: CATSNSGRGVGEQFF. The CDR3 coding sequence is TGTGCCACCTCCAATTCAGGCAGGGGAGTTGGTGAGCAGTTCTTC.

This sequence joins TRBV7-8 and TRBJ2-7; 12 nucleotides align to TRBD2. This CDR3 region has 16 residues. CDR1 and CDR2 (germline): SGHVS, FQNEAQ. V lost 4 bases, J lost 0 bases, and 4 bases stayed unmatched. CDR3 amino acids: CASSSRTSGASYEQYF. CDR3 nucleotide sequence: TGTGCCAGCAGCTCAAGGACTAGCGGGGCCTCCTACGAGCAGTACTTC.

The gene calls are TRBV4-1 and TRBJ2-7, with D unclear. Trimming shortened V by 0 bases and J by 0 bases, and 9 bases separated the two germline ends. The CDR3 has 15 amino acids. Germline CDR1 and CDR2: MGHRA and YSYEKL. Here the CDR3 reads CASSQDWASSYEQYF. CDR3 in DNA: TGCGCCAGCAGCCAAGATTGGGCAAGCTCCTACGAGCAGTACTTC.

Here the CDR3 reads CSVAGGAEEGYTF. In nucleotides, the CDR3 is TGCAGCGTTGCGGGGGGTGCAGAGGAAGGCTACACCTTC. The V gene is TRBV29-1, the J gene TRBJ1-2; D perhaps matches TRBD1 (5 bases). V lost 4 bases and J 8 bases, leaving 17 bases between the germline ends. Germline V lookup: CDR1 SQVTM, CDR2 ANQGSEA. The CDR3 extends over 13 amino acids.

This chain connects TRBV18 to TRBJ2-3; 7 bases align to TRBD2. With V trimmed by 0 bases and J by 2 bases, 8 bases remained unmatched. The CDR3 spans 17 residues. Germline V gene data show CDR1 as KGHSH and CDR2 as LQKENI. The CDR3 DNA reads as TGTGCCAGCTCACCACCAAACGGGAGGTCCTTCACAGATACGCAGTATTTT. Translated: CASSPPNGRSFTDTQYF.

The rearrangement joins TRBV11-3 to TRBJ2-2; weak D call: TRBD1 (7 bases). Germline CDR1 and CDR2: SGHNT and YENEEA. V lost 8 bases and J lost 5, with 15 bases in between. There are 14 residues in the CDR3. CDR3 in amino acids: CASRGTDLTGELFF. The CDR3 region has the DNA TGTGCCAGCCGCGGGACAGATTTGACCGGGGAGCTGTTTTTT.

The CDR3 DNA sequence: TGTGCCAGCAGGGATCAGGGGGCCTATAGCAATCAGCCCCAGCATTTT. This codes for CASRDQGAYSNQPQHF. V gene TRBV28 combines with J gene TRBJ1-5; 8 nucleotides line up with TRBD1. Trimming removed 6 bases from V and 0 bases from J; junction bases left unmatched: 7. CDR1 is MDHEN and CDR2 is SYDVKM in the germline V gene. The CDR3 is 16 amino acids. Variable domain in full (rest from reference TRBV28 and TRBJ1-5): DVKVTQSSRYLVKRTGEKVFLECVQDMDHENMFWYRQDPGLGLRLIYFSYDVKMKEKGDIPEGYSVSREKKERFSLILESASTNQTSMYLCASRDQGAYSNQPQHFGDGTRLSIL.

This rearrangement joins TRBV28 to TRBJ1-4, with D possibly matching TRBD1 (6 bases). The CDR3 covers 15 residues. The V end was cut by 2 bases, the J end by 5 bases, with 12 bases between. Germline V gene lookup returns CDR1 MDHEN and CDR2 SYDVKM. CDR3: CASSLGGWINEKLFF. As DNA, the CDR3 is TGTGCCAGCAGTTTAGGGGGCTGGATAAATGAAAAACTGTTTTTT. The full variable domain, completed using reference TRBV28 and TRBJ1-4, is DVKVTQSSRYLVKRTGEKVFLECVQDMDHENMFWYRQDPGLGLRLIYFSYDVKMKEKGDIPEGYSVSREKKERFSLILESASTNQTSMYLCASSLGGWINEKLFFGSGTQLSVL.

V and J are TRBV13 and TRBJ2-1; 12 bases line up with TRBD1. Germline V gives CDR1 PRHDT, CDR2 FYEKMQ (reference sequence). The CDR3 has 15 amino acids. Trimming at V came to 4 bases and at J to 9 bases, leaving 7 bases not matched to a gene. The CDR3: CASSSRDRGQVEQFF. CDR3 bases: TGTGCCAGCAGCTCCCGGGACAGGGGGCAGGTTGAGCAGTTCTTC.

This clone was observed a single time. The J gene is TRBJ1-6, the V gene TRBV19, with D tentatively TRBD1 (6 bases). Trimming stripped 3 bases from V and 5 bases from J, with 14 bases between. Germline V gene lookup returns CDR1 LNHDA and CDR2 SQIVND (reference sequence). The length of the CDR3 is 16 residues. The CDR3 protein is CASSMSLGADNSPLHF. Here the CDR3 DNA reads TGTGCCAGTAGTATGAGTTTGGGGGCGGATAATTCACCCCTCCACTTT.

As regards this clone: A junction boundary mismatches the germline segment, possibly from a read error. This rearrangement joins TRBV5-1 to TRBJ1-4; possibly TRBD1 for D (6 bases). The length of the CDR3 is 14 residues. Germline V CDR1 and CDR2: SGHRS, YFSETQ. CDR3 coding DNA: TGCGCCAGCAGCGTTGGGACACGGAATGGAAAACTGTTTTTT. Protein: CASSVGTRNGKLFF.

V is TRBV19 and J is TRBJ1-5; D remains unclear. Deletions cut 5 bases from V and 2 bases from J, with 10 bases between. This CDR3 spans 14 amino acids. Germline CDR1 and CDR2: LNHDA and SQIVND (reference sequence). CDR3 sequence: CASSPLAGNQPQHF. The DNA of the CDR3 is TGTGCCAGTAGTCCCCTGGCAGGCAATCAGCCCCAGCATTTT.

This clone was counted a few times. V gene TRBV14 combines with J gene TRBJ1-1; a possible D gene is TRBD1 (5 bases). The V gene's germline CDR1 is SGHDN and CDR2 FVKESK. The CDR3 is 14 amino acids. Trimming stripped 4 bases from V and 0 bases from J, with 9 bases between. CDR3 loop: CASSRGQLNTEAFF. DNA for the CDR3: TGTGCCAGCAGCCGAGGACAATTGAACACTGAAGCTTTCTTT.

The gene calls are TRBV5-6 and TRBJ1-1; D is unclear. The CDR3 is 16 amino acids. Germline V gene data show CDR1 as SGHDT and CDR2 as YYEEEE. V was shortened by 1 base and J by 5 bases, with 18 bases between the two germline ends. CDR3 protein: CASSLYRRPPVTEAFF. In nucleotides, the CDR3 is TGTGCCAGCAGCTTGTATCGGAGACCTCCCGTGACTGAAGCTTTCTTT.

In this sample, this clone turned up once. The chain links TRBV5-1 to TRBJ2-1, with D possibly being TRBD1 (5 bases). The CDR3 has 15 amino acids. Looked up from germline, CDR1 is SGHRS and CDR2 is YFSETQ. The V gene lost 0 bases and the J gene lost 6 bases, with 13 bases spanning the gap. The CDR3 DNA reads as TGCGCCAGCAGCTTGGCGGCAGGGCCCTTCAATGAGCAGTTCTTC. Its translation: CASSLAAGPFNEQFF.

The chain is built from TRBV28 and TRBJ2-5, with D maybe TRBD1 (6 bases). From germline, CDR1 is MDHEN and CDR2 SYDVKM. V dropped 8 bases and J dropped 4 bases, with 20 bases sitting between them. This CDR3 has 15 residues. CDR3 sequence reads: CASRTLDSSRETQYF. CDR3 nucleotides: TGTGCCAGCCGTACTCTGGACAGCTCCCGAGAGACCCAGTACTTC. The full variable domain, its missing parts supplied by reference TRBV28 and TRBJ2-5, is DVKVTQSSRYLVKRTGEKVFLECVQDMDHENMFWYRQDPGLGLRLIYFSYDVKMKEKGDIPEGYSVSREKKERFSLILESASTNQTSMYLCASRTLDSSRETQYFGPGTRLLVL.